This T cell receptor (beta chain) was recorded in a study of response to subunit inactivated influenza vaccine. CDR3 length: 18 amino acids. J was trimmed by 0 bases and V by 3 bases; bases with no gene match: 8. There are a few counts of this clonotype. MiXCR, run by TCRdb on the RT-PCR reads, gives a single entry per CDR3 protein. Here the sample spans more than 550,000 distinct CDR3 sequences, around 10% being singletons. The same sample was also studied in work on T cells expressing NK-cell markers. That study adds: Researchers built TCR beta cDNA using 5'RACE template switching with UMIs. The CD3+CD56-NKG2C+ fraction was also led by these clonotypes in a few donors.

This rearrangement joins TRBV12-3 or TRBV12-4 to TRBJ2-3, with 11 positions matching TRBD2. This receptor was identified in a man between 50 and 59 years old who received an inactivated influenza vaccine. The source was PBMCs from blood, collected on the day of vaccination. The CDR3 bases are TGTGCCAGCAGTTTTGGGCGAGCTAGCGGGGGGAGCACAGATACGCAGTATTTT. This sequence encodes CASSFGRASGGSTDTQYF.